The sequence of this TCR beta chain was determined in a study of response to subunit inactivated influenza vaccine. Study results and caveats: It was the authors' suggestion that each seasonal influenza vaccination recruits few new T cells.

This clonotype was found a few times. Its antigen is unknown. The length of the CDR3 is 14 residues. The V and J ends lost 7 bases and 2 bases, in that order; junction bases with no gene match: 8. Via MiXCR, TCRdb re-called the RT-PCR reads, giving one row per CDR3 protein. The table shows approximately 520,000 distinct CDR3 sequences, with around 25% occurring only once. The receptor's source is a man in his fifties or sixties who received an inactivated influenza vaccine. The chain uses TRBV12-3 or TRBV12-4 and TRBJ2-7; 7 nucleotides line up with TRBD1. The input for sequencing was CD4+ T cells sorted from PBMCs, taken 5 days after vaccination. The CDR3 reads CASNPTGSTYEQYF. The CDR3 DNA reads TGTGCCAGCAACCCGACAGGGTCTACCTACGAGCAGTACTTC.